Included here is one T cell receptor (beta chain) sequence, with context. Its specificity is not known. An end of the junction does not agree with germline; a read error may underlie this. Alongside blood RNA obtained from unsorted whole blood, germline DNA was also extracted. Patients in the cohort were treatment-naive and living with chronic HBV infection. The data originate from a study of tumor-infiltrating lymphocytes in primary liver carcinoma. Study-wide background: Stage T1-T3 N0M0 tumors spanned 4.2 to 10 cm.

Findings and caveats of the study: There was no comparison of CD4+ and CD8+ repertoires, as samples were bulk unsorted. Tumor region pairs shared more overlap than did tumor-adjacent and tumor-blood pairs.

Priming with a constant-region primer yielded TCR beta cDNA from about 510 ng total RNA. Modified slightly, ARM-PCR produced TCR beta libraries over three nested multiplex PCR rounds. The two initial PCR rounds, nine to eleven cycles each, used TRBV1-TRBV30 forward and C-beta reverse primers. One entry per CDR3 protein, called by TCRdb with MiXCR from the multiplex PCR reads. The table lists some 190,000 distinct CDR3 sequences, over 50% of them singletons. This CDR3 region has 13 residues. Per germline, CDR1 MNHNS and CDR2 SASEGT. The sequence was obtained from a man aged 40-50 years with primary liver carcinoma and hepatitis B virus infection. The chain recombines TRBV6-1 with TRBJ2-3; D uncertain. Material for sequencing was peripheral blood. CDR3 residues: CASSSGSTDMQYF. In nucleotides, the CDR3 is TGTGCCAGCAGCTCCGGTAGCACAGATATGCAGTATTTT.